This TCR beta chain was profiled in a study of a mutant IDH1 vaccine in newly diagnosed glioma. Whole-study context: Patients arrived already treated with radiotherapy, temozolomide, or both, most having had both.

Sequencing used immunoSEQ multiplex PCR; TCRdb keeps in-frame clones, though not all of them. This sample has about 26,000 clones; less than 90% occur once, and the top ten carry about 33%. With regard to this clone: Its cognate antigen is unknown.

Time point denoted: week 35, safety follow-up. Every single dose of the vaccine, 300 ug of mutant IDH1 20-mer peptide, came with topical imiquimod. The CDR3 extends over 14 amino acids. Per the germline V gene, CDR1 is SGHDT and CDR2 is YYEEEE. The trim removed 0 bases at V and 7 bases at J, leaving 4 bases unmatched. This TCR came from a man aged 25-45 years with glioma. The chain combines TRBV5-6 with TRBJ2-1; TRBD2 matches 7 bases. The sequences come from PBMCs, collected from a glioma patient whose treatment included an IDH1 peptide vaccine. The CDR3 loop reads CASSLGGSGNEQFF. In DNA form, the CDR3 reads TGTGCCAGCAGCTTGGGGGGTAGCGGGAATGAGCAGTTCTTC. Combining the CDR3 with reference TRBV5-6 and TRBJ2-1 gives the whole variable domain DAGVTQSPTHLIKTRGQQVTLRCSPKSGHDTVSWYQQALGQGPQFIFQYYEEEERQRGNFPDRFSGHQFPNYSSELNVNALLLGDSALYLCASSLGGSGNEQFFGPGTRLTVL.